A single sample is the source of the 10 T cell receptor beta chains below, sequenced in a study of shared clonotypes between healthy human individuals. CD45RO-negative, CCR7-selected cells formed the naive CD8 fraction, which excluded terminally differentiated effector memory CD45RA+ cells. Clones were read by immunoSEQ multiplex PCR, and TCRdb kept only the in-frame ones, dropping some. This sample has approximately 650,000 clones, with 95% to 96% found just once. Sequenced material: naive CD8+ T cells sorted from blood. Every receptor here comes from a woman aged 25 to 45 in good health.

The rearrangement links TRBV25-1 to TRBJ2-2; D tentatively fits TRBD1 or TRBD2 (5 bases each). Germline CDR1 is MGHDK and CDR2 is SYGVNS. Trimming stripped 3 bases from V and 4 bases from J, with 9 bases between. CDR3 length: 14 residues. CDR3 sequence: CASSELGVTGELFF. CDR3 coding DNA: TGTGCCAGCAGTGAGTTGGGGGTCACCGGGGAGCTGTTTTTT.

The chain recombines TRBV15 with TRBJ2-7; either TRBD1 or TRBD2 may supply D (7 bases each). Trimming shortened V by 5 bases and J by 6 bases, and 17 bases separated the two germline ends. The germline V gene has CDR1 LNHNV and CDR2 YYDKDF (reference sequence). The CDR3 covers 14 residues. The CDR3 is CATSWGEGAFEQYF. The CDR3 DNA is TGTGCCACCAGCTGGGGGGAGGGGGCCTTCGAGCAGTACTTC. Looking up the rest from reference TRBV15 and TRBJ2-7 gives the full variable domain: DAMVIQNPRYQVTQFGKPVTLSCSQTLNHNVMYWYQQKSSQAPKLLFHYYDKDFNNEADTPDNFQSRRPNTSFCFLDIRSPGLGDTAMYLCATSWGEGAFEQYFGPGTRLTVT.

This clone was recorded only once. The V gene is TRBV28, the J gene TRBJ2-1, with a weak D call TRBD2 (6 bases). From germline, CDR1 is MDHEN and CDR2 SYDVKM. The length of the CDR3 is 15 residues. The V gene lost 6 bases and the J gene lost 6 bases, with 18 bases spanning the gap. This CDR3 is CASSPPGLYTNEQFF. In DNA form, the CDR3 reads TGTGCCAGCAGCCCTCCGGGACTTTATACCAATGAGCAGTTCTTC.

The CDR3 bases are TGTGCCAGCAGCCCCTCGGCGGAAGGGCTCCACGAGCAGTACTTC. This gives the protein CASSPSAEGLHEQYF. This chain connects TRBV27 to TRBJ2-5; D not resolved. The J call may be incorrect, as the DNA end agrees better with TRBJ2-7. The CDR3 runs 15 residues. CDR1 is MNHEY, CDR2 SMNVEV, per germline (reference sequence).

The chain is built from TRBV10-1 and TRBJ2-1, with no clear D. V was pared by 2 bases and J by 8 bases, with 16 bases between. The CDR3 runs 15 residues. Germline lookup yields CDR1 WNHNN and CDR2 SYGVQD (reference sequence). The CDR3 sequence is CASSEGVVGWDEQFF. The CDR3 bases are TGCGCCAGCAGTGAGGGGGTAGTGGGTTGGGATGAGCAGTTCTTC.

The chain links TRBV27 to TRBJ2-5, with D unresolved. Germline loops: CDR1 MNHEY, CDR2 SMNVEV (reference sequence). Between the trimmed V and J ends, which lost 3 bases and 1 base, there was a span of 9 bases. The CDR3 is made up of 14 amino acids. In DNA form, the CDR3 reads TGTGCCAGCAGTTTTGAAGGGTTCCAAGAGACCCAGTACTTC. Amino acids: CASSFEGFQETQYF.

This chain uses TRBV6-6 with TRBJ2-7; D may match TRBD1 or TRBD2 (6 bases each). The CDR3 is 15 residues long. V lost 5 bases, J lost 5 bases, and 19 bases lay in between. Germline CDR1 reads MNHNY; CDR2 reads SVGAGI (reference sequence). The CDR3 protein is CASSQYLGGRHEQYF. CDR3 coding DNA: TGTGCCAGCAGTCAGTACCTAGGGGGGAGGCACGAGCAGTACTTC.

V is TRBV19 and J is TRBJ1-4; 8 bases align to TRBD1. Germline CDR1 reads LNHDA; CDR2 reads SQIVND (reference sequence). This CDR3 comprises 16 residues. The V gene end was trimmed by 5 bases and the J gene end by 0 bases; junction bases not matched to a gene: 5. DNA for the CDR3: TGTGCCAGTAGTTTGACAGGGGCGTCAACTAATGAAAAACTGTTTTTT. It specifies CASSLTGASTNEKLFF.

This chain joins TRBV9 and TRBJ1-4, with 8 bases matching TRBD1. The CDR3 is made up of 13 amino acids. Germline V gives CDR1 SGDLS, CDR2 YYNGEE. J was trimmed by 12 bases and V by 4 bases; bases with no gene match: 8. CDR3 residues: CASSSGQAAELFF. The CDR3 DNA is TGTGCCAGCAGCTCGGGACAGGCAGCGGAACTGTTTTTT.

This clone was detected only once. The V call is TRBV5-1, the J call TRBJ2-2; TRBD1 aligns across 11 bases. The CDR3 contains 16 residues. Losses at the gene ends were 6 bases for V and 6 bases for J; bases not matched to a gene: 10. From germline, CDR1 is SGHRS and CDR2 YFSETQ. The CDR3 coding sequence is TGCGCCAGCATCCTACTCGGACAGGGGGCGCCCGGGGAGCTGTTTTTT. Its translation is CASILLGQGAPGELFF.